The rows below give T cell receptor beta chains drawn from one sample of a study of shared clonotypes between healthy human individuals. TCRdb's copy holds only in-frame clones and misses some; the assay was immunoSEQ multiplex PCR. The repertoire holds around 500,000 clones, with 81% as singletons. The sequencing sample was made of PBMCs. These receptors all come from a woman aged 40 to 50 in good health. Some clones in this sample may be carry-over from other donors' samples. CDR3s include the opening cysteine and the closing phenylalanine or tryptophan. Each record gives: D gene, J gene, clone size, V gene, CDR3 DNA, CDR3 protein. A D gene is named only where the DNA matches it firmly. A row's size may be missing; if present it is once, few, many or a size class.

NA TRBJ1-2 NA TRBV7-9 TGTGCCAGCAGCTCCCTGTGGCATGACTATGGCTACACCTTC CASSSLWHDYGYTF
NA TRBJ2-7 NA TRBV6-5 TGTGCCAGCAGTCCTCGACGGGGGGCCTCCTACGAGCAGTACTTC CASSPRRGASYEQYF
TRBD1 TRBJ1-5 NA TRBV28 TGTGCCAGCAGTCCAGACAGGGTCTACAATCAGCCCCAGCATTTT CASSPDRVYNQPQHF
NA TRBJ2-1 NA TRBV30 TGTGCCTGTCAGGACCGACGTTTGATGGAGCAGTTCTTC CACQDRRLMEQFF
NA TRBJ2-2 NA TRBV7-2 TGTGCCAGCAGCTTATATAGGCACACCGGGGAGCTGTTTTTT CASSLYRHTGELFF
TRBD2 TRBJ2-1 NA TRBV29-1 TGCAGCGCTGGGCGTAGCGGGACGGTCTACAATGAGCAGTTCTTC CSAGRSGTVYNEQFF
NA TRBJ1-5 NA TRBV30 TGTGCCTGGAGCTACGGGCCTAATAGCAATCAGCCCCAGCATTTT CAWSYGPNSNQPQHF
NA TRBJ2-7 NA TRBV7-2 TGTGCCAGCAGCTTCCGGGAGACCGAGCAGTACTTC CASSFRETEQYF
NA TRBJ2-7 once TRBV7-2 TGTGCCAGCAGCTTCGGACAGTACTCCTACGAGCAGTACTTC CASSFGQYSYEQYF
NA TRBJ2-1 NA TRBV6-1 TGTGCCAGCAGTGAATATCAGCGGAACAACTACAATGAGCAGTTCTTC CASSEYQRNNYNEQFF
TRBD1 TRBJ2-7 NA TRBV11-2 TGTGCCAGCAGCCCGGGACAGGCCTACGAGCAGTACTTC CASSPGQAYEQYF
NA TRBJ2-5 many TRBV28 TGTGCCAGCACCCGGACCCAAGAGACCCAGTACTTC CASTRTQETQYF
TRBD1 TRBJ2-7 NA TRBV2 TGTGCCAGCAGGCGACAGGGGGCCTACGAGCAGTACTTC CASRRQGAYEQYF
TRBD1 TRBJ2-5 NA TRBV6-6 TGTGCCAGCAGTTACCCGACAGGGGCCCAAGAGACCCAGTACTTC CASSYPTGAQETQYF
NA TRBJ2-7 NA TRBV9 TGTGCCAGCAGCGTAGGGCAGAGCTACGAGCAGTACTTC CASSVGQSYEQYF
NA TRBJ1-4 NA TRBV2 TGTGCCAGCAGTGAATATGGGGAACTGTTTTTT CASSEYGELFF
NA TRBJ2-7 many TRBV19 TGTGCCAGTAAATTCGGGGCAGTCGGTACCTACGAGCAGTACTTC CASKFGAVGTYEQYF
NA TRBJ2-4 NA TRBV5-4 TGTGCCAGCAGCTCGGCTGGGGCCAAAAACATTCAGTACTTC CASSSAGAKNIQYF
TRBD1 TRBJ2-7 NA TRBV6-5 TGTGCCAGCAGAGAGGACAGGGGAACCTACGAGCAGTACTTC CASREDRGTYEQYF
NA TRBJ2-3 NA TRBV28 TGTGCCACCGATAGGGGGACGACTAGCAGAAACACAGATACGCAGTATTTT CATDRGTTSRNTDTQYF
NA TRBJ1-1 NA TRBV9 TGTGCCAGCAGCGCCAGCACAGGAGCCGGGGCTGAAGCTTTCTTT CASSASTGAGAEAFF
TRBD2 TRBJ2-5 NA TRBV10-1 TGCGCCAGCAGTGATTTAGCGGGCACCCTAGAGACCCAGTACTTC CASSDLAGTLETQYF
NA TRBJ1-6 once TRBV28 TGTGCCAGCAGTCTAGTAGGGAGGAATAATTCACCCCTCCACTTT CASSLVGRNNSPLHF
TRBD1 TRBJ2-1 NA TRBV28 TGTGCCAGCAGAATGGGGACAGGACCCCATGAGCAGTTCTTC CASRMGTGPHEQFF
TRBD1 TRBJ1-1 few TRBV10-3 TGTGCCACCTGGGGACAGTCGACTGAAGCTTTCTTT CATWGQSTEAFF
NA TRBJ2-3 once TRBV5-1 TGCGCCAGCAGCTTGTGGGGGAACACAGATACGCAGTATTTT CASSLWGNTDTQYF
NA TRBJ1-5 NA TRBV28 TGTGCCAGCAGTTTAACGACGGCAGGGGCCCCCACCAGCAATCAGCCCCAGCATTTT CASSLTTAGAPTSNQPQHF
NA TRBJ2-7 NA TRBV5-4 TGTGCCAGCTCTCCGGGCCCCAGCTCCTACGAGCAGTACTTC CASSPGPSSYEQYF
TRBD1 TRBJ2-3 once TRBV29-1 TGCAGCGTCCTGACAGGGGGCACAGATACGCAGTATTTT CSVLTGGTDTQYF
NA TRBJ2-2 NA TRBV2 TGTGCCAGCAGCGGGACTTTAAACACCGGGGAGCTGTTTTTT CASSGTLNTGELFF
NA TRBJ1-2 NA TRBV28 TGTGCCAGCAGCTCGCCGGGACCGACGTCGGGTGGCTACACCTTC CASSSPGPTSGGYTF
NA TRBJ1-5 NA TRBV5-5 TGTGCCAGCAGCCGCACAGGGAATAGCAATCAGCCCCAGCATTTT CASSRTGNSNQPQHF
NA TRBJ2-5 NA TRBV18 TGTGCCAGCTCAAGGGCCGAACAAGAGACCCAGTACTTC CASSRAEQETQYF
TRBD1 TRBJ2-1 NA TRBV18 TGTGCCAGCTCGAGGACAGGGGGCGTGAATGAGCAGTTCTTC CASSRTGGVNEQFF
NA TRBJ2-1 NA TRBV11-2 TGTGCCAGCAGCTTGAGGGGTGGGGTTAACAATGAGCAGTTCTTC CASSLRGGVNNEQFF
TRBD1 TRBJ2-1 NA TRBV28 TGTGCCAGCAGCCGGACAGGGGGCCACAATGAGCAGTTCTTC CASSRTGGHNEQFF
TRBD2 TRBJ2-7 NA TRBV5-4 TGTGCCAGCAGCTTGGGGGCTAGCGGGAGGGCCTTCTCCTACGAGCAGTACTTC CASSLGASGRAFSYEQYF
TRBD2 TRBJ2-1 NA TRBV7-8 TGTGCCAGCAGCTTAGTCGCGGGAGATCGTCGCAATGAGCAGTTCTTC CASSLVAGDRRNEQFF
NA TRBJ1-2 NA TRBV18 TGTGCCAGCTCACCAGAGGCAGCCATCTATGGCTACACCTTC CASSPEAAIYGYTF
NA TRBJ2-7 NA TRBV21-1 TGTGCCAGCAGCAAAACCCCGGACCCCCAGGTTTACGAGCAGTACTTC CASSKTPDPQVYEQYF
TRBD2 TRBJ2-2 NA TRBV6-1 TGTGCCAGCAGTGGACTAGCGGGAGTCGACACCGGGGAGCTGTTTTTT CASSGLAGVDTGELFF
NA TRBJ1-2 NA TRBV6-6 TGTGCCAGCAGTTACGAGCAGGGACCGCTTAACTATGGCTACACCTTC CASSYEQGPLNYGYTF
NA TRBJ2-3 NA TRBV7-2 TGTGCCAGCAGCTTTTCGGGGGTTGAGGGGGATACGCAGTATTTT CASSFSGVEGDTQYF
TRBD2 TRBJ2-7 NA TRBV14 TGTGCCAGCAGCCCCAAGGTTTCTAGCGGGAGCGCGTACGAGCAGTACTTC CASSPKVSSGSAYEQYF
NA TRBJ1-2 once TRBV9 TGTGCCAGCAGCGTAGCCCCGCAGATGATTTATGGCTACACCTTC CASSVAPQMIYGYTF
NA TRBJ2-2 few TRBV5-6 TGTGCCAGCAGCTTGGCGGCGGTAGAGGGTTTCGACGGGGAGCTGTTTTTT CASSLAAVEGFDGELFF
NA TRBJ2-2 NA TRBV9 TGTGCCAGCAGCGTAACGGGAGCGGGTACCGGGGAGCTGTTTTTT CASSVTGAGTGELFF
TRBD1 TRBJ1-1 NA TRBV30 TGTGCCGGGACTTCAGGGGGCAGGGACACTGAAGCTTTCTTT CAGTSGGRDTEAFF
TRBD1 TRBJ2-7 NA TRBV9 TGTGCCAGCAGCGCCCGGGACAGAGGTTTTATTGGGCCCTACGAGCAGTACTTC CASSARDRGFIGPYEQYF
TRBD1 TRBJ2-7 many TRBV11-2 TGTGCCAGCAGCTTAATCGACAGGGGGGTCTACGAGCAGTACTTC CASSLIDRGVYEQYF
NA TRBJ2-1 NA TRBV9 TGTGCCAGCAGCGTAGTGGGTAGCCCTTCCTACAATGAGCAGTTCTTC CASSVVGSPSYNEQFF
NA TRBJ1-4 NA TRBV7-2 TGTGCCAGCAGCTTAGCTCCGACAGATCGGCAAAAACTGTTTTTT CASSLAPTDRQKLFF
NA TRBJ2-7 NA TRBV30 TGTGCTCAGGGAGCCTACGAGCAGTACTTC CAQGAYEQYF
NA TRBJ2-1 NA TRBV30 TGTGCCTGGAGTGTACTTACGAGCTCCTACAATGAGCAGTTCTTC CAWSVLTSSYNEQFF
NA TRBJ2-7 NA TRBV7-9 TGTGCCAGCGGAGGTAGCGGAACGTCTAGCTCCTACGAGCAGTACTTC CASGGSGTSSSYEQYF
NA TRBJ2-7 few TRBV18 TGTGCCAGCTCACCACCAGGGGTGGACGAGCAGTACTTC CASSPPGVDEQYF
NA TRBJ2-1 NA TRBV6-5 TGTGCCAGCAGCCAACTAGAGTACAATGAGCAGTTCTTC CASSQLEYNEQFF